Listed below are T cell receptor beta chains from one sample, sequenced in a study of shared clonotypes between healthy human individuals. TCRdb's copy holds only in-frame clones and misses some; the assay was immunoSEQ multiplex PCR. The data show some 240,000 clones, 50% to 80% seen once. Sequenced material: memory CD4+ T cells sorted from blood. The source is a man aged 25 to 40 in good health. CDR3s include the opening cysteine and the closing phenylalanine or tryptophan. The D gene is left open where the match is weak. A row's size may be missing; if present it is once, few, many or a size class.

>TRBV6-1|-|-|TRBJ2-6
CASSETGPMFSGANVLTF
TGTGCCAGCAGTGAAACAGGACCTATGTTCTCTGGGGCCAACGTCCTGACTTTC
>TRBV10-3|few|-|TRBJ2-7
CAISESTSGWIRYF
TGTGCCATCAGTGAGTCGACGTCTGGATGGATTCGTTACTTC
>TRBV5-1|few|TRBD1|TRBJ2-6
CASSYPGQGGTGANVLTF
TGCGCCAGCAGCTATCCGGGACAGGGAGGAACTGGGGCCAACGTCCTGACTTTC
>TRBV19|-|TRBD1|TRBJ1-5
CASSMEQGTAGSNQPQHF
TGTGCCAGTAGTATGGAACAGGGGACAGCAGGAAGCAATCAGCCCCAGCATTTT
>TRBV27|-|-|TRBJ2-4
CASSLNGGGKNIQYF
TGTGCCAGCAGTTTGAACGGGGGTGGCAAAAACATTCAGTACTTC
>TRBV28|-|-|TRBJ2-7
CASRRNYEQYF
TGTGCCAGCAGACGAAACTACGAGCAGTACTTC
>TRBV4-3|-|TRBD2|TRBJ2-7
CASSHDPGLAGEPDYEQYF
TGCGCCAGCAGCCATGACCCGGGACTAGCGGGAGAACCAGACTACGAGCAGTACTTC
>TRBV19|-|-|TRBJ2-7
CASSIDLQNAGYEQYF
TGTGCCAGTAGTATAGATCTACAAAACGCGGGCTACGAGCAGTACTTC
>TRBV7-2|few|-|TRBJ2-1
CASSLEARSLEQFF
TGTGCCAGCAGCTTAGAGGCCAGGTCGCTAGAGCAGTTCTTC
>TRBV11-2|-|-|TRBJ2-2
CASSPRAGELFF
TGTGCCAGCAGCCCCCGGGCCGGGGAGCTGTTTTTT
>TRBV7-8|many|-|TRBJ1-2
CASSSRLGAGGYTF
TGTGCCAGCAGCTCCCGCTTGGGGGCCGGGGGCTACACCTTC
>TRBV4-3|-|-|TRBJ2-5
CASSPGHLSTQETQYF
TGCGCCAGCAGCCCTGGACACCTCTCTACCCAAGAGACCCAGTACTTC